What follows are 25 T cell receptor beta chains derived from one specimen sequenced in a study of blood T cell repertoires in COVID-19. Measured with immunoSEQ multiplex PCR; TCRdb has only the in-frame clones, and not every one. The table includes approximately 270,000 clones, roughly 90% detected once. The sample was peripheral blood. All receptors derive from a man in his forties or fifties with acute or convalescent COVID-19.

The V call is TRBV3-1 (or the pseudogene TRBV3-2), the J call TRBJ2-3, with 9 bases aligning to TRBD1. The CDR3 length is 16 residues. Germline CDR1 is LGHDT and CDR2 is YNNKEL (reference sequence). Trimming cost V 0 bases and J 7 bases; bases outside gene matches: 8. The CDR3 protein is CASSQDQGQGYNTQYF. The CDR3 coding sequence is TGTGCCAGCAGCCAAGATCAAGGACAGGGGTACAATACGCAGTATTTT.

The chain employs TRBV6-1 and TRBJ1-6, with 7 bases identical to TRBD1. The germline V gene has CDR1 MNHNS and CDR2 SASEGT. The CDR3 is 17 amino acids. V dropped 6 bases and J dropped 4; count of bases not matched to a gene: 12. CDR3 region: CASRESQGQPYNSPLHF. DNA of the CDR3: TGTGCCAGCAGGGAATCTCAGGGACAGCCTTATAATTCACCCCTCCACTTT.

The CDR3 reads CASSTPGQRRDEQFF. CDR3 nucleotide sequence: TGTGCCAGCAGCACCCCGGGACAGCGTCGGGATGAGCAGTTCTTC. The V gene is TRBV5-5, the J gene TRBJ2-1; TRBD1 aligns across 7 bases. Germline V gene data show CDR1 as SGHKS and CDR2 as YYEKEE (reference sequence). V lost 4 bases and J lost 8; bases outside the gene matches: 12. The CDR3 has 15 amino acids. Drawing the rest from reference TRBV5-5 and TRBJ2-1, the complete variable domain is DAGVTQSPTHLIKTRGQQVTLRCSPISGHKSVSWYQQVLGQGPQFIFQYYEKEERGRGNFPDRFSARQFPNYSSELNVNALLLGDSALYLCASSTPGQRRDEQFFGPGTRLTVL.

This sequence joins TRBV11-2 and TRBJ2-7; possible D gene TRBD1, 5 bases. This CDR3 region has 13 residues. The germline V and J ends were trimmed by 5 bases and 5 bases, with 13 bases remaining between them. Germline loops: CDR1 SGHAT, CDR2 FQNNGV. The CDR3 loop reads CASSPSPGNEQYF. DNA for the CDR3: TGTGCCAGCAGCCCTAGTCCAGGGAACGAGCAGTACTTC. Full variable domain (rest looked up from reference TRBV11-2 and TRBJ2-7): EAGVAQSPRYKIIEKRQSVAFWCNPISGHATLYWYQQILGQGPKLLIQFQNNGVVDDSQLPKDRFSAERLKGVDSTLKIQPAKLEDSAVYLCASSPSPGNEQYFGPGTRLTVT.

This clone was seen once. The chain employs TRBV12-3 or TRBV12-4 and TRBJ2-7; 7 nucleotides line up with TRBD2. Germline trimming cut 5 bases from V and 6 bases from J; bases unmatched to any gene: 7. CDR3 length equals 13 residues. CDR3: CASSATGGREQYF. The CDR3, as DNA: TGTGCCAGCAGTGCGACGGGGGGACGCGAGCAGTACTTC.

This rearrangement joins TRBV30 to TRBJ1-5; tentative D call: TRBD1 (5 bases). CDR3 length: 17 amino acids. V dropped 3 bases and J dropped 0 bases, with 18 bases sitting between them. Germline V gives CDR1 GTSNPN, CDR2 SVGIG (reference sequence). The CDR3 region has the DNA TGTGCCTGGAGACCCGGGGGGACCCTATATAGCAATCAGCCCCAGCATTTT. It translates to CAWRPGGTLYSNQPQHF.

The chain has TRBV9 and TRBJ2-7; unclear D gene. V lost 2 bases to trimming and J lost 3 bases, with 12 bases between them. Germline V gives CDR1 SGDLS, CDR2 YYNGEE. This CDR3 has 14 residues. CDR3: CASSVGELFYEQYF. As DNA, the CDR3 is TGTGCCAGCAGCGTTGGAGAACTCTTCTACGAGCAGTACTTC.

This chain uses TRBV6-1 with TRBJ1-5; D perhaps matches TRBD1 (6 bases). This CDR3 contains 13 residues. V gave up 3 bases and J gave up 15 bases, with 18 bases separating them. The germline V gene has CDR1 MNHNS and CDR2 SASEGT. CDR3 amino acids: CASSELRTDYRHF. The CDR3 region has the DNA TGTGCCAGCAGTGAGTTACGGACAGACTATCGGCATTTT.

The V gene is TRBV7-8, the J gene TRBJ2-4, with 7 bases lining up with TRBD2. Germline V gene lookup returns CDR1 SGHVS and CDR2 FQNEAQ. V gave up 8 bases and J gave up 3 bases; unmatched junction bases: 7. The CDR3 contains 14 residues. DNA for the CDR3: TGTGCCAGCGGCCCGGGGACTAACAAAAACATTCAGTACTTC. Translation gives CASGPGTNKNIQYF.

The CDR3 is CASSFKGFWQGNPEEKLFF. CDR3 coding DNA: TGTGCCAGCTCATTCAAAGGGTTCTGGCAGGGTAATCCAGAGGAAAAACTGTTTTTT. The chain combines TRBV18 with TRBJ1-4, with D tentatively TRBD1 (5 bases). The CDR3 has 19 amino acids. Deletions cut 5 bases from V and 8 bases from J, with 30 bases between. Germline CDR1 is KGHSH and CDR2 is LQKENI.

The genes are TRBV27 and TRBJ2-7; 7 bases are a match to TRBD1. V gave up 5 bases and J gave up 11 bases; unmatched junction bases: 6. The germline CDR1 and CDR2 sequences are MNHEY and SMNVEV (reference sequence). The CDR3 runs 11 residues. CDR3 in amino acids: CASSPGTVEYF. Written as DNA, the CDR3 is TGTGCCAGCAGTCCCGGGACAGTGGAGTACTTC.

The V call is TRBV7-9, the J call TRBJ1-2, with 8 bases aligning to TRBD1. Germline V gene lookup returns CDR1 SEHNR and CDR2 FQNEAQ (reference sequence). Trimming at V came to 3 bases and at J to 3 bases, leaving 15 bases not matched to a gene. The CDR3 has 18 amino acids. As DNA, the CDR3 is TGTGCCAGCAGCTTCCAGGACAGGGTATTGGGTGGTGACTATGGCTACACCTTC. It yields the protein CASSFQDRVLGGDYGYTF.

A single count supports this clone. The chain uses TRBV2 and TRBJ2-1, with D possibly matching TRBD2 (5 bases). Germline-derived CDR1 and CDR2 are SNHLY and FYNNEI. V lost 4 bases and J lost 0, with 10 bases in between. The CDR3 contains 15 residues. As DNA, the CDR3 is TGTGCCAGCAGTGCTGTGGGGAGCTCCTACAATGAGCAGTTCTTC. Amino acids: CASSAVGSSYNEQFF.

The chain recombines TRBV7-5 with TRBJ1-4. TRBV7-5 is tagged as a pseudogene. The CDR3 consists of 15 residues. CDR3 in amino acids: CANTPRLATNEKLFF. The CDR3 DNA reads as TGTGCCAATACACCCCGGCTAGCAACTAATGAAAAACTGTTTTTT.

The chain has TRBV19 and TRBJ1-1; D call uncertain. V lost 5 bases, J lost 1 base, and 8 bases lay in between. The CDR3 runs to 13 residues. CDR1 and CDR2 from the germline V gene are LNHDA and SQIVND (reference sequence). CDR3 nucleotides: TGTGCCAGTAGTGTCCGACAGAACACTGAAGCTTTCTTT. It translates to CASSVRQNTEAFF.

The CDR3 DNA is TGTGCCATCTCGGAGCGAAAACTTACCGGGGAGCTGTTTTTT. Translating it yields CAISERKLTGELFF. The chain uses TRBV10-3 and TRBJ2-2; D unresolved. The CDR3 runs to 14 residues. Trimming removed 8 bases from V and 5 bases from J, with 15 bases in between. Germline V gene sequence: CDR1 ENHRY, CDR2 SYGVKD.

The chain employs TRBV9 and TRBJ2-6; D call uncertain. Between the trimmed V and J ends, which lost 0 bases and 0 bases, there was a span of 7 bases. CDR1 is SGDLS and CDR2 is YYNGEE in the germline V gene. This CDR3 comprises 16 residues. The DNA of the CDR3 is TGTGCCAGCAGCGTAGAGAGCTACTCTGGGGCCAACGTCCTGACTTTC. Its protein is CASSVESYSGANVLTF.

This clone was observed a few times. This sequence joins TRBV6-4 and TRBJ2-3, with 8 nucleotides matching TRBD1. The CDR3 loop spans 19 amino acids. Germline CDR1 is MRHNA and CDR2 is SNTAGT. V was clipped by 4 bases and J by 5 bases; unmatched bases: 20. The CDR3 DNA is TGTGCCAGCAGTGTTAGTGGGACAGGATTATTTGCCACGGGAGATACGCAGTATTTT. It specifies CASSVSGTGLFATGDTQYF.

This clone was found a few times. The chain is built from TRBV4-1 and TRBJ2-1, with D maybe TRBD2 (7 bases). V gave up 3 bases and J gave up 8 bases, with 17 bases separating them. The CDR3 contains 15 residues. Germline CDR1 and CDR2: MGHRA and YSYEKL. The CDR3 region is CASSQGGAPRDEQFF. The CDR3, as DNA: TGCGCCAGCAGCCAGGGGGGGGCCCCCCGGGATGAGCAGTTCTTC.

CDR3 sequence: CASSPGTVETQYF. As DNA, the CDR3 is TGCGCCAGCAGCCCCGGGACTGTGGAGACCCAGTACTTC. The chain has TRBV5-1 and TRBJ2-5, with D possibly matching TRBD2 (6 bases). The CDR3 consists of 13 residues. Germline assignment: CDR1 SGHRS and CDR2 YFSETQ. V lost 4 bases and J lost 5, with 12 bases in between.

The rearrangement links TRBV3-1 (or the pseudogene TRBV3-2) to TRBJ2-1, with 14 bases that match TRBD2. V dropped 4 bases and J dropped 7; count of bases not matched to a gene: 9. Germline-derived CDR1 and CDR2 are LGHDT and YNNKEL (reference sequence). The CDR3 runs to 17 residues. CDR3 loop: CASSREGLAGVHNEQFF. The CDR3 nucleotides read TGTGCCAGCAGCCGGGAGGGACTAGCGGGGGTTCATAATGAGCAGTTCTTC.

This clone occurred a few times. The chain couples TRBV10-3 to TRBJ1-1; D remains ambiguous. Germline V gene data show CDR1 as ENHRY and CDR2 as SYGVKD. The V and J ends lost 3 bases and 0 bases respectively, with 8 bases between them. The CDR3 is 14 residues long. The CDR3 region has the DNA TGTGCCATCAGTGATCCAGGAATGAACACTGAAGCTTTCTTT. Translating gives CAISDPGMNTEAFF.

The gene calls are TRBV18 and TRBJ1-2; perhaps TRBD1 as D (6 bases). The CDR3 runs to 17 residues. V was clipped by 3 bases and J by 1 base, with 18 bases between them. CDR1 KGHSH and CDR2 LQKENI come from the germline V gene. CDR3 loop: CASSPGRTVNVNYGYTF. CDR3 bases: TGTGCCAGCTCACCTGGTCGGACAGTAAATGTTAACTATGGCTACACCTTC. The complete variable domain, with remaining parts taken from reference TRBV18 and TRBJ1-2, reads NAGVMQNPRHLVRRRGQEARLRCSPMKGHSHVYWYRQLPEEGLKFMVYLQKENIIDESGMPKERFSAEFPKEGPSILRIQQVVRGDSAAYFCASSPGRTVNVNYGYTFGSGTRLTVV.

This chain joins TRBV7-8 and TRBJ2-3; possible D gene TRBD2, 5 bases. The CDR3 contains 17 residues. Germline CDR1 SGHVS, CDR2 FQNEAQ. The V gene lost 5 bases and the J gene lost 2 bases, with 20 bases spanning the gap. CDR3 nucleotide sequence: TGTGCCAGCAGCGCCCGACCTAGCTATGTCCTCACAGATACGCAGTATTTT. Translating gives CASSARPSYVLTDTQYF.

This sequence joins TRBV7-2 and TRBJ2-5; maybe TRBD1 (6 bases). The CDR3 extends over 14 amino acids. V lost 4 bases and J 2 bases, leaving 11 bases between the germline ends. CDR1 and CDR2 from the germline V gene are SGHTA and FQGNSA. CDR3 region: CASSYRVGQETQYF. The CDR3 nucleotides read TGTGCCAGCAGCTACAGGGTGGGACAAGAGACCCAGTACTTC.